The rows below give T cell receptor beta chains drawn from one sample of a study of T-cell reconstitution after alpha-beta-depleted transplantation in children. TCRdb redid the calling of the PCR reads with MiXCR, one entry per CDR3 protein. Of 450,000 to 600,000 distinct CDR3 sequences listed, 32% were seen once; the top ten hold 2% to 3%. The source material was PBMCs from the stem cell graft donor, sampled from the stem cell graft. The origin of the receptors is a human donor who donated a stem cell graft to a child with aplastic anemia. The CDR3 runs from the conserved cysteine through the conserved F or W. The D gene is left open where the match is weak. Part of the rows lack a size; the others show once, few, many or a class for expanded clones.

>TRBV20-1|few|-|TRBJ1-3
CSASDSFGNTIYF
TGCAGTGCTTCGGACAGTTTCGGAAACACCATATATTTT
>TRBV10-3|-|-|TRBJ1-3
CAISSGAGGNTIYF
TGTGCCATCTCCTCGGGGGCGGGAGGAAACACCATATATTTT
>TRBV7-2|-|TRBD2|TRBJ2-5
CASSYPGLASGTQYF
TGTGCCAGCAGCTACCCGGGACTAGCGAGTGGGACCCAGTACTTC
>TRBV19|-|-|TRBJ2-1
CASSEGRYNEQFF
TGTGCCAGCTCGGAGGGCCGCTACAATGAGCAGTTCTTC
>TRBV6-2/TRBV6-3|few|-|TRBJ1-1
CASSYSFRVNTEAFF
TGTGCCAGCAGTTACTCGTTTAGAGTGAACACTGAAGCTTTCTTT
>TRBV6-1|-|TRBD2|TRBJ2-7
CASSPGGTASYEQYF
TGTGCCAGCAGCCCGGGGGGAACAGCCTCCTACGAGCAGTACTTC
>TRBV29-1|many|TRBD2|TRBJ2-7
CSVQAGGPNEQYF
TGCAGCGTTCAAGCGGGAGGGCCGAACGAGCAGTACTTC
>TRBV5-1|-|TRBD1|TRBJ1-1
CASSLGDRAEAFF
TGCGCCAGCAGCTTGGGGGACAGGGCTGAAGCTTTCTTT
>TRBV7-9|-|TRBD1|TRBJ1-4
CASSLGRTGEKLFF
TGTGCCAGCAGCTTAGGTCGGACAGGCGAAAAACTGTTTTTT
>TRBV27|few|-|TRBJ1-3
CASSFKGPGNTIYF
TGTGCCAGCAGTTTCAAGGGACCTGGAAACACCATATATTTT
>TRBV27|few|-|TRBJ2-1
CASASVDEQFF
TGTGCCAGCGCTAGCGTCGATGAGCAGTTCTTC
>TRBV6-2/TRBV6-3|-|TRBD2|TRBJ2-5
CASRQTSGRQETQYF
TGTGCCAGCAGACAGACTAGCGGGCGACAAGAGACCCAGTACTTC
>TRBV13|-|-|TRBJ1-4
CASSLIWGEKLFF
TGTGCCAGCAGCTTAATTTGGGGGGAAAAACTGTTTTTT
>TRBV5-1|-|TRBD1|TRBJ1-2
CASSFWTGGDGYTF
TGCGCCAGCAGCTTCTGGACAGGGGGCGATGGCTACACCTTC
>TRBV6-4|few|-|TRBJ2-1
CASSDSTVGVREQFF
TGTGCCAGCAGTGACTCTACAGTAGGGGTACGGGAGCAGTTCTTC
>TRBV7-2|-|TRBD1|TRBJ2-4
CASSPDRGVAKNIQYF
TGTGCCAGCAGCCCTGACAGGGGAGTAGCCAAAAACATTCAGTACTTC
>TRBV9|-|-|TRBJ1-2
CASSVRWDAYGYTF
TGTGCCAGCAGCGTCCGATGGGACGCTTATGGCTACACCTTC
>TRBV6-4|many|TRBD1|TRBJ2-1
CASSPGQGGDEQFF
TGTGCCAGCAGCCCGGGACAGGGGGGCGATGAGCAGTTCTTC
>TRBV21-1|-|-|TRBJ2-1
CARAGDLYNEQFF
TGTGCCAGGGCGGGGGACCTTTACAATGAGCAGTTCTTC
>TRBV29-1|few|-|TRBJ1-5
CSVTGSVNQPQHF
TGCAGCGTTACAGGGAGTGTCAATCAGCCCCAGCATTTT
>TRBV6-1|few|-|TRBJ2-4
CASSDRILAKNIQYF
TGTGCCAGCAGCGACAGGATCCTAGCCAAAAACATTCAGTACTTC
>TRBV3-1|few|TRBD2|TRBJ2-1
CASSQSLANEQFF
TGTGCCAGCAGCCAATCACTAGCGAATGAGCAGTTCTTC
>TRBV2|-|TRBD2|TRBJ2-1
CASRGTSGRITDEQFF
TGTGCCAGCAGGGGGACTAGCGGGAGGATCACGGATGAGCAGTTCTTC
>TRBV5-1|few|-|TRBJ1-1
CASSYGGRSTEAFF
TGCGCCAGCAGCTATGGGGGGCGCTCCACTGAAGCTTTCTTT
>TRBV18|-|-|TRBJ2-3
CASSRTEVAGDTQYF
TGTGCCAGCTCCCGAACAGAGGTCGCGGGGGATACGCAGTATTTT
>TRBV13|-|TRBD2|TRBJ2-1
CASSPPWDSGSIGEQFF
TGTGCCAGCAGCCCACCGTGGGATAGCGGGAGTATTGGTGAGCAGTTCTTC
>TRBV20-1|-|-|TRBJ2-1
CSASVRYNEQFF
TGCAGTGCTAGCGTCAGATACAATGAGCAGTTCTTC
>TRBV20-1|few|TRBD2|TRBJ2-5
CSASLAVRETQYF
TGCAGTGCTAGCCTAGCGGTACGGGAGACCCAGTACTTC
>TRBV29-1|-|-|TRBJ2-4
CSVVGTVAKNIQYF
TGCAGCGTTGTTGGAACGGTAGCCAAAAACATTCAGTACTTC
>TRBV12-3/TRBV12-4|few|-|TRBJ2-1
CASSLTGDEQFF
TGTGCCAGCAGTTTAACTGGAGATGAGCAGTTCTTC
>TRBV27|-|-|TRBJ1-2
CASRDKVYGYTF
TGTGCCAGCAGGGATAAAGTCTATGGCTACACCTTC
>TRBV5-4|-|-|TRBJ2-1
CASSSPLSSYNEQFF
TGTGCCAGCAGCTCCCCTCTGAGCTCCTACAATGAGCAGTTCTTC
>TRBV6-5|few|TRBD2|TRBJ2-1
CASSYSRGDNEQFF
TGTGCCAGCAGTTACTCGCGGGGGGACAATGAGCAGTTCTTC
>TRBV11-2|-|-|TRBJ1-1
CASSATGENTEAFF
TGTGCCAGCAGCGCGACAGGTGAGAACACTGAAGCTTTCTTT
>TRBV6-1|-|-|TRBJ1-1
CATDGNTEAFF
TGTGCCACGGACGGTAACACTGAAGCTTTCTTT
>TRBV20-1|-|-|TRBJ2-7
CSARDGRQYEQYF
TGCAGTGCTAGAGACGGAAGACAGTACGAGCAGTACTTC
>TRBV12-3/TRBV12-4|-|TRBD1|TRBJ1-5
CASSLAGTGFGNQPQHF
TGTGCCAGCAGTTTGGCCGGGACAGGGTTCGGGAATCAGCCCCAGCATTTT
>TRBV5-1|-|-|TRBJ1-1
CASSRQFSWMNTEAFF
TGCGCCAGCAGTAGGCAGTTCTCTTGGATGAACACTGAAGCTTTCTTT
>TRBV20-1|-|TRBD2|TRBJ2-2
CSARSSGSRDTGELFF
TGCAGTGCTAGGTCTAGCGGGAGTCGGGACACCGGGGAGCTGTTTTTT
>TRBV7-2|-|-|TRBJ1-5
CASSYRDNQPQHF
TGTGCCAGCAGCTACAGGGACAATCAGCCCCAGCATTTT
>TRBV28|-|TRBD2|TRBJ2-1
CATAGGAYNEQFF
TGTGCCACTGCGGGAGGAGCCTACAATGAGCAGTTCTTC
>TRBV27|few|-|TRBJ1-2
CASSPQGLGYGYTF
TGTGCCAGCAGCCCACAGGGCTTAGGCTATGGCTACACCTTC
>TRBV9|-|TRBD1|TRBJ1-2
CASSSQTGDSYGYTF
TGTGCCAGCAGCTCCCAGACAGGGGACTCATATGGCTACACCTTC